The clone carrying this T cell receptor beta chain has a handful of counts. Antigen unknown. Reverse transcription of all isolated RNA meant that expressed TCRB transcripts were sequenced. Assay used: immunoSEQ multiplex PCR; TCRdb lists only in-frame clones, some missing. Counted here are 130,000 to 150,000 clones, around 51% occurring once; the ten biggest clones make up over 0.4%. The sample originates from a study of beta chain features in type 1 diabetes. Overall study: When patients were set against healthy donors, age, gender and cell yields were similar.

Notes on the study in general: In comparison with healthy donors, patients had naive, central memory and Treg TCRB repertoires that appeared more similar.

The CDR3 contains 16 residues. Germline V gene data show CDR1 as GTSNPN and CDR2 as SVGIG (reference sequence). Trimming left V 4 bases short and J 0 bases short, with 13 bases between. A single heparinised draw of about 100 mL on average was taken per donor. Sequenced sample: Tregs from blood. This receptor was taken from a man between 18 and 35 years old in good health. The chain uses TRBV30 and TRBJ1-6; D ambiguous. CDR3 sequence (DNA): TGTGCCTGGACCAGACCTTGGAGCTCCTATAATTCACCCCTCCACTTT. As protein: CAWTRPWSSYNSPLHF.